The rows below give T cell receptor beta chains drawn from one sample of a study of shared clonotypes between healthy human individuals. TCRdb's table, derived via immunoSEQ multiplex PCR, lists solely in-frame clones and lacks some. The sample yields roughly 2,000,000 clones, approximately 95% seen once. What was sequenced was naive CD8+ T cells sorted from blood. These receptors were collected from a man in his late teens or twenties in good health. CDR3s include the opening cysteine and the closing phenylalanine or tryptophan. D genes are given only for firm matches. Where a row states a size, it is once, few, many or the class of an expanded clone; other rows omit it.

clone_size	j_call	d_call	v_call	cdr3_aa	cdr3_nt
.	TRBJ1-2	.	TRBV2	CASSEAPEEINYGYTF	TGTGCCAGCAGTGAAGCGCCGGAGGAGATTAACTATGGCTACACCTTC
.	TRBJ2-1	.	TRBV29-1	CSVASVTYNEQFF	TGCAGCGTTGCTAGCGTAACCTACAATGAGCAGTTCTTC
.	TRBJ2-7	TRBD1	TRBV5-6	CASSFWDRDEQYF	TGTGCCAGCAGCTTTTGGGACAGGGACGAGCAGTACTTC
.	TRBJ1-1	.	TRBV28	CASSLDPNTEAFF	TGTGCCAGCAGTTTAGACCCGAACACTGAAGCTTTCTTT
once	TRBJ2-1	TRBD1	TRBV11-2	CASSLDRQGDEQFF	TGTGCCAGCAGCTTAGATCGACAGGGCGATGAGCAGTTCTTC
.	TRBJ2-7	.	TRBV6-6	CASSNSGAAYEQYF	TGTGCCAGCAGTAACTCGGGAGCCGCCTACGAGCAGTACTTC
.	TRBJ2-2	.	TRBV6-5	CASSSFGNPGELFF	TGTGCCAGCAGTTCCTTCGGGAACCCCGGGGAGCTGTTTTTT
once	TRBJ2-1	.	TRBV9	CASSVEGGIDNEQFF	TGTGCCAGCAGCGTAGAAGGGGGGATAGACAATGAGCAGTTCTTC
.	TRBJ2-3	TRBD1	TRBV28	CASSSQGQGGLTDTQYF	TGTGCCAGCAGCAGTCAAGGACAGGGTGGACTCACAGATACGCAGTATTTT
.	TRBJ2-6	.	TRBV9	CASSPETGISSGANVLTF	TGTGCCAGCAGCCCGGAGACAGGCATCAGCTCTGGGGCCAACGTCCTGACTTTC
.	TRBJ1-2	.	TRBV5-4	CASSLVGLDYGYTF	TGTGCCAGCAGCTTGGTGGGCTTAGACTATGGCTACACCTTC
once	TRBJ1-6	.	TRBV6-5	CASSFDISYNSPLHF	TGTGCCAGCAGTTTCGACATCTCCTATAATTCACCCCTCCACTTT
.	TRBJ1-5	.	TRBV28	CASSLFSNQPQHF	TGTGCCAGCAGTTTATTTAGCAATCAGCCCCAGCATTTT
.	TRBJ1-2	.	TRBV29-1	CSGEDSYGYTF	TGCAGCGGGGAGGACAGCTATGGCTACACCTTC
.	TRBJ2-7	.	TRBV30	CAWSVFAGSYKQYF	TGTGCCTGGAGTGTATTTGCGGGAAGCTACAAGCAGTACTTC
.	TRBJ1-5	.	TRBV18	CASSPGRLEPQHF	TGTGCCAGCTCACCAGGACGACTGGAGCCCCAGCATTTT
.	TRBJ2-2	.	TRBV10-3	CAIRETAGPTGELFF	TGTGCCATCAGGGAGACAGCAGGGCCGACCGGGGAGCTGTTTTTT
.	TRBJ2-7	.	TRBV28	CASRDTGWTTDWREQYF	TGTGCCAGCAGGGACACAGGGTGGACAACCGACTGGAGGGAGCAGTACTTC
.	TRBJ2-2	.	TRBV27	CASSFQGRLATGELFF	TGTGCCAGCAGCTTCCAGGGCCGTCTCGCCACCGGGGAGCTGTTTTTT
.	TRBJ1-5	.	TRBV6-5	CASSPLPGDQPQHF	TGTGCCAGCAGCCCCCTCCCAGGGGATCAGCCCCAGCATTTT
.	TRBJ1-3	.	TRBV1	CTSSQPGQGLISGNTIYF	TGCACCAGCAGCCAACCGGGACAGGGTCTGATCTCTGGAAACACCATATATTTT
.	TRBJ1-1	.	TRBV6-5	CASSYSFWAEAFF	TGTGCCAGCAGTTACTCGTTCTGGGCTGAAGCTTTCTTT
.	TRBJ2-3	.	TRBV7-8	CASSHEDYTDTQYF	TGTGCCAGCAGCCACGAAGACTACACAGATACGCAGTATTTT
.	TRBJ2-1	TRBD2	TRBV5-1	CASSSNSLLAGTYNEQFF	TGCGCCAGCAGCTCGAATAGCCTACTAGCGGGGACCTACAATGAGCAGTTCTTC
.	TRBJ1-2	.	TRBV7-9	CASSARGVTRRDGYTF	TGTGCCAGCAGCGCAAGGGGGGTCACACGCCGCGATGGCTACACCTTC
.	TRBJ1-2	.	TRBV5-6	CASSRLGVLYGYTF	TGTGCCAGCAGCCGGCTCGGGGTTCTATATGGCTACACCTTC
.	TRBJ2-5	.	TRBV2	CASSEGVQETQYF	TGTGCCAGCAGTGAAGGGGTCCAAGAGACCCAGTACTTC
.	TRBJ2-1	.	TRBV5-6	CASSWWGDDMDEQFF	TGTGCCAGCAGCTGGTGGGGAGATGATATGGATGAGCAGTTCTTC
.	TRBJ2-7	.	TRBV7-9	CASSLRAAYEQYF	TGTGCCAGCAGTTTACGGGCGGCCTACGAGCAGTACTTC
once	TRBJ1-5	TRBD1	TRBV6-5	CASSVQGLGQPQHF	TGTGCCAGCAGTGTACAGGGGTTGGGGCAGCCCCAGCATTTT
.	TRBJ2-4	.	TRBV11-2	CASSFRTQTLNIQYF	TGTGCCAGCAGTTTCAGAACACAAACTTTAAACATTCAGTACTTC
.	TRBJ2-2	.	TRBV7-3	CASSLDTGELFF	TGTGCCAGCAGCTTAGACACCGGGGAGCTGTTTTTT
.	TRBJ2-7	.	TRBV9	CASSVGGHSSYEQYF	TGTGCCAGCAGCGTAGGCGGCCATAGCTCCTACGAGCAGTACTTC
.	TRBJ2-7	.	TRBV30	CASEGSSYEQYF	TGTGCCTCCGAGGGCAGCTCCTACGAGCAGTACTTC
.	TRBJ2-2	.	TRBV7-9	CASTSTNTGELFF	TGTGCCAGCACGAGTACGAACACCGGGGAGCTGTTTTTT
.	TRBJ1-6	TRBD1	TRBV28	CASSPSAYRGSWLGSPLHF	TGTGCCAGCAGTCCGAGCGCTTACAGGGGGAGTTGGTTAGGTTCACCCCTCCACTTT
.	TRBJ2-1	.	TRBV4-2	CASSKELATSYNEQFF	TGTGCCAGCAGCAAGGAGCTAGCGACCTCCTACAATGAGCAGTTCTTC
.	TRBJ1-1	TRBD1	TRBV28	CASKMTGENTEAFF	TGTGCCAGCAAAATGACAGGGGAGAACACTGAAGCTTTCTTT
.	TRBJ2-2	.	TRBV29-1	CSVLDVSGELFF	TGCAGCGTTCTCGACGTCTCCGGGGAGCTGTTTTTT
.	TRBJ2-7	TRBD1	TRBV2	CASSGGELTGDEQYF	TGTGCCAGCAGTGGGGGTGAACTTACAGGGGACGAGCAGTACTTC
.	TRBJ2-7	.	TRBV25-1	CASSARPGLYSYEQYF	TGTGCCAGCAGTGCTCGACCGGGACTCTACTCCTACGAGCAGTACTTC
.	TRBJ1-2	.	TRBV4-3	CASSQFGGLGGYTF	TGCGCCAGCAGCCAATTCGGGGGGCTGGGTGGCTACACCTTC
.	TRBJ1-4	TRBD1	TRBV7-2	CASSPLGTGDEKLFF	TGTGCCAGCAGTCCCCTTGGGACAGGGGATGAAAAACTGTTTTTT
few	TRBJ1-2	.	TRBV6-5	CASSYSPAVYGYTF	TGTGCCAGCAGTTACTCGCCAGCAGTCTATGGCTACACCTTC
once	TRBJ1-4	.	TRBV19	CASSMGEKLFF	TGTGCCAGTAGTATGGGTGAAAAACTGTTTTTT
.	TRBJ2-7	.	TRBV11-2	CASSLEWASSYEQYF	TGTGCCAGCAGCTTAGAGTGGGCAAGCTCCTACGAGCAGTACTTC
.	TRBJ1-4	.	TRBV25-1	CASCPVGSSNEKLFF	TGTGCCAGCTGCCCGGTTGGATCGTCTAATGAAAAACTGTTTTTT
.	TRBJ1-5	.	TRBV4-1	CASSQVVGNQPQHF	TGCGCCAGCAGCCAAGTCGTAGGGAATCAGCCCCAGCATTTT